The following is a TCR beta chain sequence with its context. Antigen unknown. The TCR beta profiling, which covered VDJ combination and CDR3 sequence, was carried out using genomic DNA as the template. TCRdb ran MiXCR on the reads and lists one entry per CDR3 protein. The sample shows about 180,000 distinct CDR3 sequences, 40% to 55% of them seen only once. The sample belongs to a study of CD8+CD57+ T cells in acquired aplastic anemia. As for the study in general: Each DNA sample taken from sorted CD4+ and CD8+ cells came to about 3.2 ug on average. General study points: Around 27 sequences, all CD8+ CDR3, were shared between patients and controls. The study found no significant CD8+ Simpson's diversity difference between patients and controls.

Germline lookup yields CDR1 SGHAT and CDR2 FQNNGV. The CDR3 contains 17 residues. V trimming: 2 bases; J trimming: 1 base; junction bases outside the gene matches: 8. The material sequenced was sorted CD4+, CD8+, or CD8+CD57+ T cells (not recorded which) from PBMCs. The chain is built from TRBV11-2 and TRBJ2-5, with 9 bases that match TRBD2. This clonotype was sampled from a human donor in good health. This chain's CDR3 is CASSLKVAAGGQETQYF. The CDR3 region has the DNA TGTGCCAGCAGCTTAAAAGTGGCAGCGGGGGGCCAAGAGACCCAGTACTTC.